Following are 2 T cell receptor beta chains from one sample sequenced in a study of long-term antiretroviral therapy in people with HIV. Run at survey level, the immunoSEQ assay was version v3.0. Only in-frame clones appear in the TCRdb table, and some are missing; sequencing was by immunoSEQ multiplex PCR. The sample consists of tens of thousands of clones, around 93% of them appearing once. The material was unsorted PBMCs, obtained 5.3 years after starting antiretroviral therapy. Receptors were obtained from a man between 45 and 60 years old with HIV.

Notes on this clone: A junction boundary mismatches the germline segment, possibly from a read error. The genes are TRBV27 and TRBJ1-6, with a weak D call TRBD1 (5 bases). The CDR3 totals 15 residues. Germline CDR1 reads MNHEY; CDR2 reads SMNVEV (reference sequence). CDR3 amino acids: CASSPRGSNNSPLHF. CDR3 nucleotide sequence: TGTGCCAGCAGTCCGCGGGGCTCCAATAATTCACCCCTCCACTTT.

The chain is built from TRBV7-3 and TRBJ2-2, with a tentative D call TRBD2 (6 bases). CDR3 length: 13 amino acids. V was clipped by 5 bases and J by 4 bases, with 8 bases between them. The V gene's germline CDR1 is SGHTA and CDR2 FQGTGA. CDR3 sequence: CASSPAGTGELFF. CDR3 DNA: TGTGCCAGCAGCCCAGCGGGCACCGGGGAGCTGTTTTTT. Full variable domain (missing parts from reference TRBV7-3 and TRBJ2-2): GAGVSQTPSNKVTEKGKYVELRCDPISGHTALYWYRQSLGQGPEFLIYFQGTGAADDSGLPNDRFFAVRPEGSVSTLKIQRTERGDSAVYLCASSPAGTGELFFGEGSRLTVL.